The 8 T cell receptor beta chains listed next were all sequenced from one sample in a study of shared clonotypes between healthy human individuals. The protocol was immunoSEQ multiplex PCR, while the TCRdb copy is restricted to in-frame clones and leaves out a portion. There are hundreds of thousands of clones in the sample; 73% occur only once, and 1.5% to 2% lies in the top ten. Sequencing was carried out using memory CD4+ T cells sorted from blood. Subset in this sample: CD45RA-negative fraction. These receptors originate from a woman aged 25 to 39 in good health.

The J gene is TRBJ2-2, the V gene TRBV6-1, with D unclear. The CDR3 extends over 15 amino acids. Germline V gene lookup returns CDR1 MNHNS and CDR2 SASEGT. V was pared by 0 bases and J by 2 bases, with 7 bases between. Here the CDR3 reads CASSEAILNTGELFF. For the CDR3, the DNA is TGTGCCAGCAGTGAAGCCATACTTAACACCGGGGAGCTGTTTTTT.

The rearrangement links TRBV4-1 to TRBJ2-5; D may be TRBD2 (5 bases). Trimming stripped 0 bases from V and 5 bases from J, with 13 bases between. CDR3 length equals 15 residues. Looked up from germline, CDR1 is MGHRA and CDR2 is YSYEKL. CDR3 region: CASSQDGSAYETQYF. CDR3 DNA sequence: TGCGCCAGCAGCCAAGATGGGAGCGCATATGAGACCCAGTACTTC.

The CDR3 spells CATTQGPNIGGNTIYF. As DNA, the CDR3 is TGTGCCACTACACAGGGGCCAAACATAGGTGGAAACACCATATATTTT. The chain employs TRBV5-4 and TRBJ1-3; 7 nucleotides align to TRBD1. Per the germline V gene, CDR1 is SGHNT and CDR2 is YYREEE (reference sequence). Trimming removed 9 bases from V and 3 bases from J; junction bases left unmatched: 15. There are 16 residues in the CDR3.

The chain is built from TRBV2 and TRBJ2-1; 10 bases map to TRBD2. Germline V gene lookup returns CDR1 SNHLY and CDR2 FYNNEI. Trimming at V came to 6 bases and at J to 6 bases, leaving 8 bases not matched to a gene. There are 15 residues in the CDR3. The CDR3 is CASRLLAGVGNEQFF. The CDR3 DNA sequence: TGTGCCAGCAGACTTCTAGCGGGAGTCGGCAATGAGCAGTTCTTC.

This clone was counted a single time. The J gene is TRBJ2-7, the V gene TRBV19, with TRBD2 matching over 11 bases. Germline V gives CDR1 LNHDA, CDR2 SQIVND (reference sequence). The CDR3 runs to 15 residues. The V segment lost 0 bases and the J segment 3 bases; nucleotides outside the gene matches: 1. The CDR3 DNA reads as TGTGCCAGTAGTATAGATGGACTAGCGGGCTACGAGCAGTACTTC. Its translation: CASSIDGLAGYEQYF.

This clone came up a few times. V and J are TRBV6-1 and TRBJ2-7; 13 bases agree with TRBD2. Germline loops: CDR1 MNHNS, CDR2 SASEGT. V was pared by 3 bases and J by 3 bases, with 5 bases of the junction left unmatched. The CDR3 is made up of 16 amino acids. CDR3 sequence: CASSDKGLAGLYEQYF. CDR3 DNA sequence: TGTGCCAGCAGTGATAAGGGACTAGCGGGACTCTACGAGCAGTACTTC.

This chain connects TRBV6-1 to TRBJ1-1; D possibly corresponds to TRBD1 (6 bases). CDR3 size: 12 residues. The germline CDR1 and CDR2 sequences are MNHNS and SASEGT. V was pared by 8 bases and J by 1 base, with 8 bases between. Here the CDR3 reads CASSTGNTEAFF. The CDR3 nucleotides are TGTGCCAGCTCGACAGGGAACACTGAAGCTTTCTTT.

The count of this clone is one. This chain links TRBV11-2 with TRBJ1-1; D possibly corresponds to TRBD1 (5 bases). The V end was cut by 7 bases, the J end by 1 base, with 16 bases between. This CDR3 has 15 amino acids. Per the germline V gene, CDR1 is SGHAT and CDR2 is FQNNGV. CDR3 DNA: TGTGCCAGCACCTTCTGGGGGAAGGGGAACACTGAAGCTTTCTTT. Its translation: CASTFWGKGNTEAFF.